These 18 T cell receptor beta chains were all obtained from the same sample, sequenced in a study of PD-1 blockade in mismatch repair-deficient tumors. Here immunoSEQ multiplex PCR was the method, and the copy in TCRdb shows in-frame clones only, minus some. The top ten hold approximately 1.5% of the sample, which has about 19,000 clones, around 79% seen once. Sequenced here: PBMCs, sampled 52 weeks after starting pembrolizumab. Source of these receptors: an adult with mismatch repair-deficient cancer.

This clone has a handful of counts. The gene calls are TRBV9 and TRBJ2-5; 8 bases match TRBD1. Germline CDR1 is SGDLS and CDR2 is YYNGEE. CDR3 length: 15 amino acids. V shed 4 bases and J 1 base; nucleotides not matched to a gene: 6. The CDR3 protein is CASSTRDRLQETQYF. The CDR3 DNA is TGTGCCAGCAGCACCCGGGACAGGCTCCAAGAGACCCAGTACTTC.

V and J are TRBV15 and TRBJ2-1; D unresolved. The CDR3 is made up of 14 amino acids. Germline CDR1 LNHNV, CDR2 YYDKDF (reference sequence). V was pared by 1 base and J by 3 bases, with 7 bases between. The CDR3 nucleotides are TGTGCCACCAGCAGAGCGTCAGGCTACAATGAGCAGTTCTTC. Protein sequence: CATSRASGYNEQFF. The full variable domain, rest sourced from reference TRBV15 and TRBJ2-1, is DAMVIQNPRYQVTQFGKPVTLSCSQTLNHNVMYWYQQKSSQAPKLLFHYYDKDFNNEADTPDNFQSRRPNTSFCFLDIRSPGLGDTAMYLCATSRASGYNEQFFGPGTRLTVL.

The chain employs TRBV19 and TRBJ2-2; 13 bases map to TRBD2. This CDR3 contains 15 residues. Germline assignment: CDR1 LNHDA and CDR2 SQIVND (reference sequence). Trimming took 7 bases from V and 5 from J; bases not matched to a gene: 4. The CDR3: CASNGLAGDTGELFF. CDR3 sequence (DNA): TGTGCCAGTAACGGACTAGCGGGAGATACCGGGGAGCTGTTTTTT.

This chain joins TRBV14 and TRBJ2-3; 7 bases match TRBD1. With 3 bases clipped from V and 3 bases from J, the junction kept 6 bases outside the gene matches. Germline V gene sequence: CDR1 SGHDN, CDR2 FVKESK. The CDR3 length is 15 residues. The CDR3, as DNA: TGTGCCAGCAGCCACGGCACGACAGGGACAGATACGCAGTATTTT. This codes for CASSHGTTGTDTQYF.

The V call is TRBV7-6, the J call TRBJ2-7; 15 bases agree with TRBD2. The CDR3 loop spans 17 amino acids. With 1 base clipped from V and 3 bases from J, the junction kept 4 bases outside the gene matches. In germline, CDR1 is SGHVS, CDR2 FNYEAQ. The CDR3 DNA follows: TGTGCCAGCAGCTTAGGGAAGGGACTAGCGGGAGGCTACGAGCAGTACTTC. This gives the protein CASSLGKGLAGGYEQYF.

This clone has more than one count but fewer than ten. The V gene is TRBV9, the J gene TRBJ2-7, with D possibly matching TRBD2 (6 bases). Trimming removed 4 bases from V and 3 bases from J, with 14 bases in between. The CDR3 extends over 14 amino acids. Germline V gene lookup returns CDR1 SGDLS and CDR2 YYNGEE. This chain's CDR3 is CASSPLGTGYEQYF. CDR3 DNA sequence: TGTGCCAGCAGCCCCCTGGGGACTGGCTACGAGCAGTACTTC.

The CDR3 coding sequence is TGTGCCAGCAGTCCACTAGGGGTGGAGGGGACTAACTATGGCTACACCTTC. Translating gives CASSPLGVEGTNYGYTF. The chain joins TRBV27 to TRBJ1-2; tentatively, D is TRBD1 (5 bases). This CDR3 comprises 17 residues. From germline, CDR1 is MNHEY and CDR2 SMNVEV (reference sequence). V gave up 5 bases and J gave up 0 bases, with 19 bases separating them.

The chain uses TRBV29-1 and TRBJ2-3, with TRBD2 matching 15 bases. Germline CDR1 reads SQVTM; CDR2 reads ANQGSEA. V dropped 6 bases and J dropped 5; count of bases not matched to a gene: 9. This CDR3 spans 16 amino acids. The CDR3 DNA reads TGCAGCGTCTGGACTAGCGGGAGGGCCTCGGTAGATACGCAGTATTTT. Amino acid sequence: CSVWTSGRASVDTQYF.

This clone came up once. The CDR3 sequence: CASSFGTGTYEQYF. The CDR3 DNA reads TGTGCCAGCAGTTTTGGGACAGGGACCTACGAGCAGTACTTC. The V call is TRBV27, the J call TRBJ2-7; 9 nucleotides agree with TRBD1. The J segment lost 2 bases and the V segment lost 3 bases, leaving 2 bases of the junction unmatched. The germline CDR1 and CDR2 sequences are MNHEY and SMNVEV (reference sequence). This CDR3 comprises 14 residues.

This chain joins TRBV6-5 and TRBJ1-2, with 9 bases aligning to TRBD1. Unmatched junction bases numbered 8, after V lost 2 bases and J lost 4 bases. The CDR3 totals 16 residues. Germline V gene sequence: CDR1 MNHEY, CDR2 SVGAGI. The CDR3 DNA reads TGTGCCAGCAGTTACGGCGGGACAGGGTCTCTCTATGGCTACACCTTC. Encoded protein: CASSYGGTGSLYGYTF.

This chain joins TRBV9 and TRBJ1-1; D may be TRBD1 (5 bases). The germline CDR1 and CDR2 sequences are SGDLS and YYNGEE. V was pared by 9 bases and J by 4 bases, with 22 bases between. This CDR3 contains 15 residues. The CDR3, as DNA: TGTGCCACCCGGGCGACAGAAAAGGGCTTCACTGAAGCTTTCTTT. Translated, it gives CATRATEKGFTEAFF. The full variable domain, rest sourced from reference TRBV9 and TRBJ1-1, is DSGVTQTPKHLITATGQRVTLRCSPRSGDLSVYWYQQSLDQGLQFLIQYYNGEERAKGNILERFSAQQFPDLHSELNLSSLELGDSALYFCATRATEKGFTEAFFGQGTRLTVV.

V is TRBV18 and J is TRBJ2-7, with D tentatively TRBD2 (5 bases). The CDR3 runs to 16 residues. V lost 1 base to trimming and J lost 0 bases, with 13 bases between them. From germline, CDR1 is KGHSH and CDR2 LQKENI. DNA for the CDR3: TGTGCCAGCTCACCACTCCCCCCGGGATCCTCCTACGAGCAGTACTTC. Protein product: CASSPLPPGSSYEQYF.

The J gene is TRBJ2-4, the V gene TRBV5-1; 7 bases are shared with TRBD2. J gave up 5 bases and V 3 bases, and 5 bases lay outside the gene matches. The CDR3 runs 14 residues. Germline V gene sequence: CDR1 SGHRS, CDR2 YFSETQ. This CDR3 is CASSSGLAENIQYF. In nucleotides, the CDR3 is TGCGCCAGCAGCTCGGGGCTAGCGGAAAACATTCAGTACTTC.

This chain connects TRBV2 to TRBJ1-3; tentatively, D is TRBD1 (5 bases). From germline, CDR1 is SNHLY and CDR2 FYNNEI. The CDR3 is made up of 15 amino acids. V lost 5 bases and J 0 bases, leaving 11 bases between the germline ends. The CDR3 loop reads CASSRQLPSGNTIYF. The CDR3 DNA reads as TGTGCCAGCAGTAGACAGTTACCCTCTGGAAACACCATATATTTT.

The V call is TRBV7-3, the J call TRBJ2-1; TRBD2 matches 11 bases. Germline-derived CDR1 and CDR2 are SGHTA and FQGTGA. V dropped 5 bases and J dropped 2; count of bases not matched to a gene: 2. The CDR3 loop spans 15 amino acids. As DNA, the CDR3 is TGTGCCAGCAGCCTGGGACTAGCGGCCTACAATGAGCAGTTCTTC. Translating it yields CASSLGLAAYNEQFF.

The chain has TRBV29-1 and TRBJ2-1, with 9 positions matching TRBD2. The V gene's germline CDR1 is SQVTM and CDR2 ANQGSEA. CDR3 length equals 13 residues. J was trimmed by 6 bases and V by 8 bases; bases with no gene match: 8. In DNA, the CDR3 is TGCAGCCTTAGCGGGAGTAAGCGCAATGAGCAGTTCTTC. Translating gives CSLSGSKRNEQFF.

The chain recombines TRBV15 with TRBJ2-3; D is unclear. CDR1 and CDR2 (germline): LNHNV, YYDKDF (reference sequence). This CDR3 contains 14 residues. V was pared by 1 base and J by 1 base, with 6 bases between. The DNA of the CDR3 is TGTGCCACCAGCAGAGCGGGTGGCACAGATACGCAGTATTTT. Protein sequence: CATSRAGGTDTQYF.

The CDR3 spells CASSFQLAELYEQYF. Written as DNA, the CDR3 is TGTGCCAGCAGCTTTCAACTAGCAGAGCTCTACGAGCAGTACTTC. The chain carries TRBV7-2 and TRBJ2-7, with TRBD2 as a possible D gene (6 bases). The germline V gene encodes CDR1 SGHTA and CDR2 FQGNSA. The CDR3 is made up of 15 amino acids. V lost 3 bases, J lost 3 bases, and 15 bases lay in between.